The 20 T cell receptor beta chains below all came from one sample that was sequenced in a study of T-cell reconstitution after alpha-beta-depleted transplantation in children. Preparing the TCRbeta library involved the use of unique molecular identifiers. One entry per CDR3 protein, called by TCRdb with MiXCR from the PCR reads. Of 250,000 to 350,000 distinct CDR3 sequences in the sample, approximately 23% were seen once. This specimen consisted of PBMCs, mostly from graft donor cells, obtained 180 days after TCRalphabeta/CD19-depleted stem cell transplant. These receptors were collected from a male patient aged 10 to 17 who had a stem cell transplant for acute lymphoblastic leukemia, so the T cells may come from the graft donor.

The chain recombines TRBV20-1 with TRBJ2-4; the D is unclear. Germline V CDR1 and CDR2: DFQATT, SNEGSKA (reference sequence). V lost 3 bases to trimming and J lost 0 bases, with 12 bases between them. CDR3 length: 15 residues. The CDR3 protein is CSASAEPLAKNIQYF. DNA for the CDR3: TGCAGTGCTAGTGCCGAACCCCTAGCCAAAAACATTCAGTACTTC.

The J gene is TRBJ2-2, the V gene TRBV12-3 or TRBV12-4; TRBD1 aligns across 9 bases. CDR3 length: 16 amino acids. The V and J ends lost 2 bases and 3 bases, in that order; junction bases with no gene match: 4. The CDR3 bases are TGTGCCAGCAGTTTAAGGGACAGGGAAGACACCGGGGAGCTGTTTTTT. Translation gives CASSLRDREDTGELFF.

This clonotype occurred a few times. V is TRBV5-1 and J is TRBJ1-2; TRBD1 matches at 11 bases. The CDR3 contains 13 residues. Germline CDR1 reads SGHRS; CDR2 reads YFSETQ. Losses at the gene ends were 4 bases for V and 8 bases for J; bases not matched to a gene: 4. The CDR3 loop is CASSRTGGAGYTF. In DNA, the CDR3 is TGCGCCAGCAGCCGGACAGGGGGCGCGGGCTACACCTTC.

The CDR3 here is CASSRYDSIYEQYF. DNA for the CDR3: TGTGCCAGCAGCCGCTATGATAGTATCTACGAGCAGTACTTC. The chain links TRBV7-2 to TRBJ2-7; D gene unclear. Between the trimmed V and J ends, which lost 5 bases and 3 bases, there was a span of 14 bases. The CDR3 is 14 amino acids. The germline CDR1 and CDR2 sequences are SGHTA and FQGNSA.

This clonotype was seen more than once but under ten times. J is TRBJ2-5 and V is TRBV6-5; D is uncertain. There are 14 residues in the CDR3. The germline gives CDR1 MNHEY, CDR2 SVGAGI. V was trimmed by 4 bases and J by 1 base, leaving 10 bases between them. CDR3 region: CASSSHRTQETQYF. The CDR3 DNA reads TGTGCCAGCAGTTCACATCGGACCCAAGAGACCCAGTACTTC.

This clonotype has a handful of counts. The chain employs TRBV4-1 and TRBJ2-1; TRBD2 aligns across 10 bases. J lost 8 bases, V lost 3 bases, and 19 bases had no gene match. The CDR3 length is 19 residues. Looked up from germline, CDR1 is MGHRA and CDR2 is YSYEKL. The CDR3 DNA is TGCGCCAGCAGCCAGGCCGTAGGCCGCCGAGGGACTAGCGAGGATGAGCAGTTCTTC. This encodes CASSQAVGRRGTSEDEQFF.

This chain connects TRBV4-1 to TRBJ2-1; D tentatively reads TRBD1 or TRBD2 (5 bases each). With 0 bases removed from V and 7 bases from J, the gap between germline ends came to 22 bases. This CDR3 has 18 residues. Germline V gene lookup returns CDR1 MGHRA and CDR2 YSYEKL. CDR3 in DNA: TGCGCCAGCAGCCAAGACGTTGGGGGAGCGTCTCGGTTAAATGAGCAGTTCTTC. This encodes CASSQDVGGASRLNEQFF.

The V and J genes are TRBV20-1 and TRBJ2-3, with D uncertain. This CDR3 is built from 14 residues. The germline gives CDR1 DFQATT, CDR2 SNEGSKA (reference sequence). V was trimmed by 0 bases and J by 7 bases, leaving 14 bases between them. As DNA, the CDR3 is TGCAGTGCTAGAGATCGTCCCCGAGACCATACGCAGTATTTT. Protein: CSARDRPRDHTQYF.

The chain links TRBV10-1 to TRBJ2-1; 10 positions match TRBD2. Germline CDR1 reads WNHNN; CDR2 reads SYGVQD (reference sequence). V lost 1 base and J lost 2; bases outside the gene matches: 8. This CDR3 comprises 18 residues. The CDR3 is CASSEFRASGSPYNEQFF. CDR3 sequence (DNA): TGCGCCAGCAGTGAGTTTAGGGCTAGCGGGAGCCCCTACAATGAGCAGTTCTTC.

Only a few counts were recorded for this clonotype. V and J are TRBV9 and TRBJ2-3, with 13 bases matching TRBD2. V lost 8 bases and J lost 11; bases outside the gene matches: 8. The CDR3 consists of 13 residues. From germline, CDR1 is SGDLS and CDR2 YYNGEE. The CDR3 reads CASRTGTSGMQYF. CDR3 sequence (DNA): TGTGCCAGTCGGACAGGGACTAGCGGGATGCAGTATTTT.

This clonotype was observed a handful of times. This chain uses TRBV20-1 with TRBJ1-5, with D perhaps matching TRBD1 (5 bases). Germline lookup yields CDR1 DFQATT and CDR2 SNEGSKA (reference sequence). The CDR3 consists of 13 residues. V shed 4 bases and J shed 9 bases, with 16 bases lying between them. The CDR3 here is CSANRDSGPPQHF. The CDR3 DNA sequence: TGCAGTGCTAACCGGGACTCCGGCCCGCCCCAGCATTTT.

This clonotype was seen a few times. The V and J genes are TRBV4-1 and TRBJ2-2; the match to TRBD2 covers 8 bases. The germline gives CDR1 MGHRA, CDR2 YSYEKL. V lost 4 bases to trimming and J lost 4 bases; unmatched junction nucleotides: 5. The CDR3 totals 15 residues. The CDR3 nucleotides read TGCGCCAGCAGCCCGGGACTAGTCACCACCGGGGAGCTGTTTTTT. This encodes CASSPGLVTTGELFF.

The chain couples TRBV11-2 to TRBJ2-1; D may be TRBD1 (6 bases). Germline CDR1 reads SGHAT; CDR2 reads FQNNGV. Between the trimmed V and J ends, which lost 3 bases and 3 bases, there was a span of 21 bases. This CDR3 has 18 residues. The CDR3 DNA reads TGTGCCAGCAGCTTTTGGGACACAAAACGGAGTTTCTACAATGAGCAGTTCTTC. Protein: CASSFWDTKRSFYNEQFF.

This clonotype has only a few counts. V gene TRBV12-3 or TRBV12-4 combines with J gene TRBJ1-5; 7 nucleotides line up with TRBD1. The CDR3 sequence is 17 residues long. Trimming cost V 3 bases and J 4 bases; bases outside gene matches: 12. The CDR3 region is CASSFRGIRYENQPQHF. The CDR3, as DNA: TGTGCCAGCAGTTTCAGGGGGATACGGTACGAGAATCAGCCCCAGCATTTT.

The rearrangement links TRBV6-1 to TRBJ1-1, with TRBD1 matching over 7 bases. After removal of 6 bases from V and 4 bases from J, the junction contained 8 bases not matched to a gene. The CDR3 has 14 residues. From germline, CDR1 is MNHNS and CDR2 SASEGT. The CDR3 region is CASRDRVLATEAFF. The CDR3 DNA reads TGTGCCAGCAGAGACAGGGTATTGGCCACTGAAGCTTTCTTT.

The chain recombines TRBV10-3 with TRBJ2-7; no reliable D call. The length of the CDR3 is 12 residues. With 7 bases removed from V and 2 bases from J, the gap between germline ends came to 9 bases. Germline lookup yields CDR1 ENHRY and CDR2 SYGVKD. The DNA of the CDR3 is TGTGCCATCACCGACACAACCTACGAGCAGTACTTC. Protein sequence: CAITDTTYEQYF.

The chain couples TRBV24-1 to TRBJ2-2; TRBD1 is a possible D gene (6 bases). The CDR3 totals 17 residues. The germline V and J ends were trimmed by 3 bases and 2 bases, with 15 bases remaining between them. The V gene's germline CDR1 is KGHDR and CDR2 SFDVKD. The CDR3: CATSDPPGTPNTGELFF. The CDR3 coding sequence is TGTGCCACCAGTGATCCCCCGGGGACACCCAACACCGGGGAGCTGTTTTTT.

J is TRBJ2-3 and V is TRBV7-2, with D perhaps being TRBD1 or TRBD2 (5 bases each). This CDR3 has 15 amino acids. Trimming pared 0 bases from V and 4 bases from J, leaving 11 bases between. CDR1 is SGHTA and CDR2 is FQGNSA in the germline V gene. Here the CDR3 reads CASSLAGRWADTQYF. The DNA of the CDR3 is TGTGCCAGCAGCTTAGCGGGACGTTGGGCAGATACGCAGTATTTT.

The CDR3, as DNA: TGTGCCAGCAGTCTATGGACGTTGCCTGGTGGCTACACCTTC. This codes for CASSLWTLPGGYTF. J is TRBJ1-2 and V is TRBV12-3 or TRBV12-4; D not resolved. The CDR3 loop spans 14 amino acids. Trimming cost V 5 bases and J 7 bases, with 17 bases left between them.

This clonotype was observed at least ten times. The chain is built from TRBV4-1 and TRBJ2-7, with D perhaps being TRBD1 or TRBD2 (5 bases each). V was cut by 1 base and J by 0 bases, with 10 bases left in between. This CDR3 is built from 15 residues. The germline V gene has CDR1 MGHRA and CDR2 YSYEKL. CDR3 sequence: CASSQGPGSSYEQYF. CDR3 nucleotides: TGCGCCAGCAGCCAAGGCCCAGGGAGCTCCTACGAGCAGTACTTC.